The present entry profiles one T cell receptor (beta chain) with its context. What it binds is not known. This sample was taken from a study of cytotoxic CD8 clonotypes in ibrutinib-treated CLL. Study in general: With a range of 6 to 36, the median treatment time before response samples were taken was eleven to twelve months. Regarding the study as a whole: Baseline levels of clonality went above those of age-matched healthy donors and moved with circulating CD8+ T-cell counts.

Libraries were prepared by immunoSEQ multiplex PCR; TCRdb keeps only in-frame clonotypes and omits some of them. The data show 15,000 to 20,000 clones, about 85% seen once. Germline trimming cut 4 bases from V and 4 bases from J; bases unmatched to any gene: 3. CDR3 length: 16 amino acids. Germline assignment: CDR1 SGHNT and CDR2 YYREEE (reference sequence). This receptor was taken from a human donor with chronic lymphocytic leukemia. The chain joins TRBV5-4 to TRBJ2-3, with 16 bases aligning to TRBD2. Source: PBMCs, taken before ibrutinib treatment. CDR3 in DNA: TGTGCCAGCAGCCGGGGACTAGCGGGGGGGTCAGATACGCAGTATTTT. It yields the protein CASSRGLAGGSDTQYF. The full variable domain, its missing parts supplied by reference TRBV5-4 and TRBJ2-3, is ETGVTQSPTHLIKTRGQQVTLRCSSQSGHNTVSWYQQALGQGPQFIFQYYREEENGRGNFPPRFSGLQFPNYSSELNVNALELDDSALYLCASSRGLAGGSDTQYFGPGTRLTVL.